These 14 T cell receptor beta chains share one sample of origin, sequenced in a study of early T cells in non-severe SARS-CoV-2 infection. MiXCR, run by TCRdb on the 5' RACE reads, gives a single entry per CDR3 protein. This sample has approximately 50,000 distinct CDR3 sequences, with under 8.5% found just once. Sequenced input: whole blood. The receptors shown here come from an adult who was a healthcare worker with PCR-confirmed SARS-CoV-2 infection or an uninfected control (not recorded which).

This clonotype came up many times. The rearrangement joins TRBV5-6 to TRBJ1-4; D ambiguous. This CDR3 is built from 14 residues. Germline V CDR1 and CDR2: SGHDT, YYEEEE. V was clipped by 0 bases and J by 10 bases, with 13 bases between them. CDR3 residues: CASSLGRAGGKLFF. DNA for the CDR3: TGTGCCAGCAGCTTGGGACGGGCAGGAGGAAAACTGTTTTTT.

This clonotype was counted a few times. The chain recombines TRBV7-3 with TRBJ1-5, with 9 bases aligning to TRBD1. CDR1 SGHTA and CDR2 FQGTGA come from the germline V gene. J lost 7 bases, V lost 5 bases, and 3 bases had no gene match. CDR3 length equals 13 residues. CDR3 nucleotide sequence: TGTGCCAGCAGCACTGGGACAGGGCAGCCCCAGCATTTT. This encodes CASSTGTGQPQHF.

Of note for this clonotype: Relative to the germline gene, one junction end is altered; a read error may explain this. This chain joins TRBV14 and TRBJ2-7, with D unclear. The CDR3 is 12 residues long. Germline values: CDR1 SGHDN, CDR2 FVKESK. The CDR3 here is CASSQIHYERYF. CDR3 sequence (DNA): TGTGCCAGCAGCCAGATTCATTACGAGCGGTACTTC.

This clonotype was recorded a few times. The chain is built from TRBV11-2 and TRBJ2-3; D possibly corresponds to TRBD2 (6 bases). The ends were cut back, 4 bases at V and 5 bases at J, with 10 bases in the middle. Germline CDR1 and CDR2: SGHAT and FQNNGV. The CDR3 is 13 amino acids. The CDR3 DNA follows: TGTGCCAGCAGCTCCTGGGGGGTAGATACGCAGTATTTT. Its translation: CASSSWGVDTQYF.

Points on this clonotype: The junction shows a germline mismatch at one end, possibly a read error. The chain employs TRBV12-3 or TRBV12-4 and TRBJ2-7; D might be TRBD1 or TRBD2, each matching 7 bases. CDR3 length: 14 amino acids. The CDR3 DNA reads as TGTCCCAGCAAGCGGGACAGCATCTCCTACGAGCAGTACTTC. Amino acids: CPSKRDSISYEQYF.

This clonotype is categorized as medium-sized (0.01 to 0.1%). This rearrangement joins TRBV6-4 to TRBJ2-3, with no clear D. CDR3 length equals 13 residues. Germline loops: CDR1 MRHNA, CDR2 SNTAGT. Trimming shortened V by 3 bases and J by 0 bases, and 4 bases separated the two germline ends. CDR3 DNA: TGTGCCAGCAGTGAGCGGAGCACAGATACGCAGTATTTT. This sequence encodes CASSERSTDTQYF.

The CDR3 DNA sequence: TGTGCCAGTCGGGACAGCAGGTTCACGGGTCACCCCTACGAGCAGTACTTC. As protein: CASRDSRFTGHPYEQYF. The chain carries TRBV6-2 or TRBV6-3 and TRBJ2-7, with 7 bases identical to TRBD1. CDR1 is MNHEY, CDR2 SVGEGT, per germline. The CDR3 loop spans 17 amino acids. Trimming took 9 bases from V and 2 from J; bases not matched to a gene: 19.

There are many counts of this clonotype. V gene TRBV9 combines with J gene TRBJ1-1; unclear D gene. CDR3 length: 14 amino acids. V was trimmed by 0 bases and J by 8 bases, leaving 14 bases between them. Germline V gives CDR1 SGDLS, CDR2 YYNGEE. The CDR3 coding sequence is TGTGCCAGCAGCGTAGGCGACGCCTGGTCGGAAGCTTTCTTT. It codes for CASSVGDAWSEAFF.

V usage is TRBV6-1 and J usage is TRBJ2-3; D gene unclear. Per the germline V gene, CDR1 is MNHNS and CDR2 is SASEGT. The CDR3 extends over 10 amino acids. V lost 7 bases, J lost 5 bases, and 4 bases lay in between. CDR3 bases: TGTGCCAGCAAAAAAGATACGCAGTATTTT. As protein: CASKKDTQYF.

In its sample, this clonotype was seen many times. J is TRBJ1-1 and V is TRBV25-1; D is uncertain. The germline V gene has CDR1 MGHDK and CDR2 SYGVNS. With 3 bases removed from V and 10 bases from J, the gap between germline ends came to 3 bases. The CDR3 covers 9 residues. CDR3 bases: TGTGCCAGCAGTGATCCAGCTTTCTTT. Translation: CASSDPAFF.

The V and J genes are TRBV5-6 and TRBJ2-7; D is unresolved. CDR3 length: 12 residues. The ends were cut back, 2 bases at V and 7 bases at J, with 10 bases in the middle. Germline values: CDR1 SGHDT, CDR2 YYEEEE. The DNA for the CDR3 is TGTGCCAGCAGCTTCACTGACGGGGAGCAGTACTTC. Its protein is CASSFTDGEQYF.

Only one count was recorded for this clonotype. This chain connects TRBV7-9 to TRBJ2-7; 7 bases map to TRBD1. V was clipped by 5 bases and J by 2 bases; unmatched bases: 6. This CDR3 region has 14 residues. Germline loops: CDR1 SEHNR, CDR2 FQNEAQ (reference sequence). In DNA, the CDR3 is TGTGCCAGCAGCGCAGCCGGACAGGCCTACGAGCAGTACTTC. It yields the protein CASSAAGQAYEQYF.

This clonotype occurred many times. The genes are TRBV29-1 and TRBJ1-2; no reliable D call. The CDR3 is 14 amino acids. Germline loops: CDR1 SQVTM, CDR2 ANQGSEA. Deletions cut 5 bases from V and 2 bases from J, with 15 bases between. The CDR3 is CSVRQAGSNYGYTF. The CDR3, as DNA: TGCAGCGTTCGCCAAGCCGGGTCCAACTATGGCTACACCTTC.

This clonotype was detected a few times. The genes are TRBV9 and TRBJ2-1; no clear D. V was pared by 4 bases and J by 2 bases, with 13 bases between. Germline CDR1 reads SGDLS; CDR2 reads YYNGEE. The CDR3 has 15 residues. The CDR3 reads CASSPAGAPYNEQFF. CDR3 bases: TGTGCCAGCAGCCCCGCCGGAGCTCCCTACAATGAGCAGTTCTTC.